This T cell receptor beta chain came from a study of technical replicates of blood from a few donors. Using immunoSEQ multiplex PCR, the repertoire was profiled, and TCRdb retains in-frame clones only, with some absent. Seen here are over 80,000 clones, about 96% observed once, and the top ten hold about 0.36%. The germline V gene has CDR1 SGDLS and CDR2 YYNGEE. The CDR3 sequence is 13 residues long. The V end lost 3 bases, the J end lost 6 bases, and 12 bases lay between the germline ends. V is TRBV9 and J is TRBJ1-2, with D hard to call. Sequences were obtained from T cells isolated from PBMCs. This sequence originates from a human donor in good health. The chain's CDR3 is CASSANPLDGYTF. In DNA form, the CDR3 reads TGTGCCAGCAGCGCTAACCCCCTCGATGGCTACACCTTC.